These 4 T cell receptor beta chains were all obtained from the same sample, sequenced in a study of Graves' ophthalmopathy and Graves' hyperthyroidism. Amplification from RNA transcripts yielded the TCR beta CDR3 regions. HTBI primers were used in a first-round RT-PCR, which preceded a second-round multiplex PCR. TCRdb re-called the multiplex PCR reads with MiXCR, one entry per CDR3 protein. The sample contains 200,000 to 250,000 distinct CDR3 sequences, under 30% of which appear only once. The specimen sequenced was peripheral blood. The source is a man aged 45-65 years with Graves' ophthalmopathy.

The rearrangement uses TRBV7-9 and TRBJ2-5; D is possibly TRBD1 (6 bases). Germline loops: CDR1 SEHNR, CDR2 FQNEAQ (reference sequence). This CDR3 has 15 amino acids. Trimming shortened V by 5 bases and J by 5 bases, and 18 bases separated the two germline ends. The CDR3 reads CASSRTGTKKETQYF. The CDR3 nucleotides read TGTGCCAGCAGCCGGACCGGGACAAAAAAGGAGACCCAGTACTTC.

At least ten counts were recorded for this clonotype. The chain combines TRBV6-5 with TRBJ2-7; D unresolved. The CDR3 is 13 amino acids. Trimming removed 2 bases from V and 6 bases from J, with 11 bases in between. The germline CDR1 and CDR2 sequences are MNHEY and SVGAGI. In DNA form, the CDR3 reads TGTGCCAGCAGTTACATGGGTAATACCGAGCAGTACTTC. It is translated as CASSYMGNTEQYF.

The rearrangement uses TRBV12-3 or TRBV12-4 and TRBJ1-6; TRBD1 matches 9 bases. CDR3 size: 15 residues. Trimming at V came to 4 bases and at J to 8 bases, leaving 6 bases not matched to a gene. The CDR3 region has the DNA TGTGCCAGCAGTTCACAACAGGGGGCACATTCACCCCTCCACTTT. Amino acid sequence: CASSSQQGAHSPLHF.

J is TRBJ1-1 and V is TRBV19; tentative D call: TRBD1 (6 bases). V lost 7 bases, J lost 4 bases, and 19 bases lay in between. The CDR3 is 15 amino acids. From germline, CDR1 is LNHDA and CDR2 SQIVND (reference sequence). CDR3 nucleotide sequence: TGTGCCAGTAATTCCGGGTCGGACAGAATCACTGAAGCTTTCTTT. Its translation is CASNSGSDRITEAFF.